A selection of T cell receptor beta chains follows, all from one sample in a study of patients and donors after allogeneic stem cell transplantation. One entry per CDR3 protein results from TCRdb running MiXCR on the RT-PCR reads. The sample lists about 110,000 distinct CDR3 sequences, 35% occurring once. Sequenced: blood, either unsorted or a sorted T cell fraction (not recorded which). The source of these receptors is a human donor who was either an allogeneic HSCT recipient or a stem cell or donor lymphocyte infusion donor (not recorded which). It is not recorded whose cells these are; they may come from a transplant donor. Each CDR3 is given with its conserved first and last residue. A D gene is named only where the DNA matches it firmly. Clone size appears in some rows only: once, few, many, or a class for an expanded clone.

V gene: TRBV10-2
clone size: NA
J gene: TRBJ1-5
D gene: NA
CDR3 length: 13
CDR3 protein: CASSGPSNQPQHF
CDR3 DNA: TGCGCCAGCAGTGGGCCCAGCAATCAGCCCCAGCATTTT

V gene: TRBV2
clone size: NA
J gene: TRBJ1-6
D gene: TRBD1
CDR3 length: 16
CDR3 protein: CASSARRDRTNSPLHF
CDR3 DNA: TGTGCCAGCAGTGCGCGGAGGGACAGGACTAATTCACCCCTCCACTTT

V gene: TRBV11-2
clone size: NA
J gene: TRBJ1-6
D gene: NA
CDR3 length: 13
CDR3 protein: CASSLEDNSPLHF
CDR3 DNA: TGTGCCAGCAGCTTAGAGGACAATTCACCCCTCCACTTT

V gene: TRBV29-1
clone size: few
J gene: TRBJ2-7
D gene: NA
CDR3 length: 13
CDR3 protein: CSVATVLSYEQYF
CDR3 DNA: TGCAGCGTTGCGACAGTTCTTTCCTACGAGCAGTACTTC

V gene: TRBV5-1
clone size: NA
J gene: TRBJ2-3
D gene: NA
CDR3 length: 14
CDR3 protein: CASSLQGAGDTQYF
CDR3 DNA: TGCGCCAGCAGCTTGCAAGGGGCAGGAGATACGCAGTATTTT

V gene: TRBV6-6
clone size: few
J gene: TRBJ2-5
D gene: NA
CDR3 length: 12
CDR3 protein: CASSFPLKAQYF
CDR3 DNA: TGTGCCAGCAGTTTTCCCCTTAAGGCCCAGTACTTC

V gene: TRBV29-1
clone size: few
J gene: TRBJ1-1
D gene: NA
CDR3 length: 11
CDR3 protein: CSVDRNTEAFF
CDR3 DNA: TGCAGCGTTGACAGGAACACTGAAGCTTTCTTT

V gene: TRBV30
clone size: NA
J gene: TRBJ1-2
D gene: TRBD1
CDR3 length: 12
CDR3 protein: CACRTGSYGYTF
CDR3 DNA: TGTGCCTGCAGGACAGGGTCTTATGGCTACACCTTC

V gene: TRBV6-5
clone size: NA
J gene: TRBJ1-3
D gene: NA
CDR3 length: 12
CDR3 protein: CASSLKGNTIYF
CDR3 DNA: TGTGCCAGCAGTCTTAAGGGAAACACCATATATTTT

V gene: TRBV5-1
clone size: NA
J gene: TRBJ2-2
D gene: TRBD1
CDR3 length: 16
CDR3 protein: CASSPTGTGVTGELFF
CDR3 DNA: TGCGCCAGCAGCCCTACCGGGACAGGGGTCACCGGGGAGCTGTTTTTT

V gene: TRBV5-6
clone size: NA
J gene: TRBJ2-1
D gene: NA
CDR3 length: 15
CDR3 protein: CASSFRIALYNEQFF
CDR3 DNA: TGTGCCAGCAGCTTTAGGATTGCCCTTTACAATGAGCAGTTCTTC

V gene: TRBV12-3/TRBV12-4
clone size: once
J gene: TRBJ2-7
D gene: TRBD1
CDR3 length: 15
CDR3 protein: CASSLRDSLPYEQYF
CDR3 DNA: TGTGCCAGCAGCCTTCGGGACAGTTTGCCCTACGAGCAGTACTTC

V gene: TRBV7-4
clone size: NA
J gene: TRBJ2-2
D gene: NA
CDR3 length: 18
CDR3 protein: CASSLSRLGFTNTGELFF
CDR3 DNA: TGTGCCAGCAGCTTATCGAGACTAGGGTTTACTAACACCGGGGAGCTGTTTTTT

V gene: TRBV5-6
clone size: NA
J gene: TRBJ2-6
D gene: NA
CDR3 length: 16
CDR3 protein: CASSITTESGANVLTF
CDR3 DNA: TGTGCCAGCAGCATCACAACAGAATCTGGGGCCAACGTCCTGACTTTC

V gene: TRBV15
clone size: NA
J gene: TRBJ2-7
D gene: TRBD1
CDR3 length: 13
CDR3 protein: CATSYLTGGEQYF
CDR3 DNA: TGTGCCACCAGCTACCTGACAGGGGGCGAGCAGTACTTC